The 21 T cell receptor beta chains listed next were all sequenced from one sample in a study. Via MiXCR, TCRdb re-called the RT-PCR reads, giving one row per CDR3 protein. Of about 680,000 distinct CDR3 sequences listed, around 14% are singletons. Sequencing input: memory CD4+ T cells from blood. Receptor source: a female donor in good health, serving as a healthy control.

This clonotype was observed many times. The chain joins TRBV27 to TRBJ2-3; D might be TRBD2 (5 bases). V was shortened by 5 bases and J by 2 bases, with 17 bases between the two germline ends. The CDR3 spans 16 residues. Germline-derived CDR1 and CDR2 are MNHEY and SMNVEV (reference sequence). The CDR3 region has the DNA TGTGCCAGCAGTACCCGGTTGCAGGACTCCACAGATACGCAGTATTTT. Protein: CASSTRLQDSTDTQYF.

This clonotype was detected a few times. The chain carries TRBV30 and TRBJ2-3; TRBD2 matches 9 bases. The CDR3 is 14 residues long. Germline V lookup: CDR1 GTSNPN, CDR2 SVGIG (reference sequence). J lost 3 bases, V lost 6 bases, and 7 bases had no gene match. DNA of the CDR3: TGTGCCTGTGACCCGACTAGCGGAACAGATACGCAGTATTTT. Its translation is CACDPTSGTDTQYF.

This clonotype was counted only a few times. The CDR3 sequence is CSASRDINTGELFF. Written as DNA, the CDR3 is TGCAGTGCTAGCCGGGACATCAACACCGGGGAGCTGTTTTTT. J is TRBJ2-2 and V is TRBV20-1; D may be TRBD1 (6 bases). The germline gives CDR1 DFQATT, CDR2 SNEGSKA (reference sequence). The CDR3 contains 14 residues. Deletions cut 3 bases from V and 2 bases from J, with 10 bases between.

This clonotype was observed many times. The DNA for the CDR3 is TGCGCCAGCAGCCAAGGAGAGGGGGATTTAAACAATGAGCAGTTCTTC. Amino acid sequence: CASSQGEGDLNNEQFF. The gene calls are TRBV4-3 and TRBJ2-1, with a possible D match to TRBD1 (6 bases). Germline V gene data show CDR1 as LGHNA and CDR2 as YSLEER. This CDR3 has 16 residues. V was cut by 1 base and J by 5 bases, with 15 bases left in between.

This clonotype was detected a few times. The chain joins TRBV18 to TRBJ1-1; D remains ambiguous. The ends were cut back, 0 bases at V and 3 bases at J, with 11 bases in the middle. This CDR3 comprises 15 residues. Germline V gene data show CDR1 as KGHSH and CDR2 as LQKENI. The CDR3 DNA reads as TGTGCCAGCTCACCACCGTCCCGGACCCACACTGAAGCTTTCTTT. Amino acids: CASSPPSRTHTEAFF.

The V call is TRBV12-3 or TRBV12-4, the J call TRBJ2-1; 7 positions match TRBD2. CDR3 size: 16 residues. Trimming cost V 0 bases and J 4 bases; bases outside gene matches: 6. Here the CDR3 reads CASSLAGGPQYNEQFF. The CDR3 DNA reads TGTGCCAGCAGTTTAGCGGGAGGGCCTCAGTACAATGAGCAGTTCTTC.

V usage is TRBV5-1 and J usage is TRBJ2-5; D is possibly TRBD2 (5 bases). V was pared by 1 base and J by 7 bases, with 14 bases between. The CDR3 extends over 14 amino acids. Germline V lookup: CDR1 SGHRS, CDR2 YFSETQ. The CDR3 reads CASSLSGREGTQYF. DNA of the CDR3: TGCGCCAGCAGCTTGTCGGGAAGAGAGGGGACCCAGTACTTC.

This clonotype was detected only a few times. The CDR3 protein is CSAREQTSEQYF. The CDR3 coding sequence is TGCAGTGCTAGAGAGCAGACAAGCGAGCAGTACTTC. The chain carries TRBV20-1 and TRBJ2-7; D is uncertain. Trimming stripped 0 bases from V and 6 bases from J, with 9 bases between. The germline gives CDR1 DFQATT, CDR2 SNEGSKA (reference sequence). CDR3 length equals 12 residues.

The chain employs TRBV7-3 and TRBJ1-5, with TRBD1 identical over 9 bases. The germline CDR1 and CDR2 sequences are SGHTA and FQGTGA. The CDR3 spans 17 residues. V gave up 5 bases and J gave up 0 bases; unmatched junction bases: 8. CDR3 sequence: CASSQDRGSDSNQPQHF. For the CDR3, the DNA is TGTGCCAGCAGCCAGGACAGGGGAAGTGATAGCAATCAGCCCCAGCATTTT.

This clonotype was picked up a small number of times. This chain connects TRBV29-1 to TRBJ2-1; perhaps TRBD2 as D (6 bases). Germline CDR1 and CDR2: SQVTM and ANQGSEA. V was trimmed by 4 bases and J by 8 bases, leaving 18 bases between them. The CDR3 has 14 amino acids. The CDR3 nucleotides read TGCAGCGTTGCGGCGGGACTCACTGGCGATGAGCAGTTCTTC. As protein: CSVAAGLTGDEQFF.

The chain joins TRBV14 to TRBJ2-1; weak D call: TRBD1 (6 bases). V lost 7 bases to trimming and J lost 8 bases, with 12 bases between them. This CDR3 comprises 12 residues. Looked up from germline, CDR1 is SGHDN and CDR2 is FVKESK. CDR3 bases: TGTGCCAGCAACAGGGACGCACATGAGCAGTTCTTC. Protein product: CASNRDAHEQFF.

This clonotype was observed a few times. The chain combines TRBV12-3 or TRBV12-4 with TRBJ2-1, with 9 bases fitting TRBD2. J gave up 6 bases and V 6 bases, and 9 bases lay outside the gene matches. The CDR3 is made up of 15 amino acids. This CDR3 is CASRLLSGSRNEQFF. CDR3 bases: TGTGCCAGCAGGCTTCTTAGCGGGAGCCGCAATGAGCAGTTCTTC.

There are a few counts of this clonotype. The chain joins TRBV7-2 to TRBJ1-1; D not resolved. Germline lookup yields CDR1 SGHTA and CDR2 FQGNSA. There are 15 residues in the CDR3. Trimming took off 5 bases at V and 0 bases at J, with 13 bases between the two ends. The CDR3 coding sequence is TGTGCCAGCAGCACCGGGATTATTATGAACACTGAAGCTTTCTTT. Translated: CASSTGIIMNTEAFF. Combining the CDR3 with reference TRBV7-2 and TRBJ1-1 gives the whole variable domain GAGVSQSPSNKVTEKGKDVELRCDPISGHTALYWYRQSLGQGLEFLIYFQGNSAPDKSGLPSDRFSAERTGGSVSTLTIQRTQQEDSAVYLCASSTGIIMNTEAFFGQGTRLTVV.

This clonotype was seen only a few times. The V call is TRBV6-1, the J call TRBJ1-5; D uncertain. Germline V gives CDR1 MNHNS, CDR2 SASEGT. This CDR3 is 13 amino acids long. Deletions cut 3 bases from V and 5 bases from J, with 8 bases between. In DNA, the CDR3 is TGTGCCAGCAGTGATTTGGGGTATCAGCCCCAGCATTTT. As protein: CASSDLGYQPQHF.

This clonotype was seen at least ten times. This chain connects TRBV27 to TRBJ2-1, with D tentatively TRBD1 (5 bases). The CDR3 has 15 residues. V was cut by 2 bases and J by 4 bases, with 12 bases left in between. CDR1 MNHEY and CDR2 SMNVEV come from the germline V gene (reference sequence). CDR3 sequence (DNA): TGTGCCAGCAGTTTAGGTCAGGGCCCGTACAATGAGCAGTTCTTC. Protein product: CASSLGQGPYNEQFF.

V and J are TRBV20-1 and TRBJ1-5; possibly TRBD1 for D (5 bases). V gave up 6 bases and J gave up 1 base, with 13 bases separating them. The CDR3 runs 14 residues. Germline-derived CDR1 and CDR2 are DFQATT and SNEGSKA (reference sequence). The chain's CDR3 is CSAVNRGSNQPQHF. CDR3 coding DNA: TGCAGTGCCGTGAACCGGGGGAGCAATCAGCCCCAGCATTTT.

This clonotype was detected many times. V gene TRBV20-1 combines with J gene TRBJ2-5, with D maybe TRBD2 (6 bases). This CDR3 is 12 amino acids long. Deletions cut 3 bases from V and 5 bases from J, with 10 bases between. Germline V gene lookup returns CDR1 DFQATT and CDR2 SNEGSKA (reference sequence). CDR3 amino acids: CSARTGVETQYF. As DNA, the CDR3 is TGCAGTGCTAGGACGGGGGTGGAGACCCAGTACTTC.

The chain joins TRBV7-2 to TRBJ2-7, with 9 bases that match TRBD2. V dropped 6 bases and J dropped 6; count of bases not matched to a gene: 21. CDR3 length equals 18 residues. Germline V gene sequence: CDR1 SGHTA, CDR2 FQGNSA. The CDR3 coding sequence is TGTGCCAGCAGACCAGCGGGTAGCGGGAGAACAGGGAGGCCCGAGCAGTACTTC. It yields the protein CASRPAGSGRTGRPEQYF.

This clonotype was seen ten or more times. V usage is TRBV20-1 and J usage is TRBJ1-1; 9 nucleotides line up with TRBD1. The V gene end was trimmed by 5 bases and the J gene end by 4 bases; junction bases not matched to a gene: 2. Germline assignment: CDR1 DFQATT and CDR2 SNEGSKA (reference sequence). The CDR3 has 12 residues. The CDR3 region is CSAPGQGTEAFF. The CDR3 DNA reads TGCAGTGCTCCGGGACAGGGCACTGAAGCTTTCTTT.

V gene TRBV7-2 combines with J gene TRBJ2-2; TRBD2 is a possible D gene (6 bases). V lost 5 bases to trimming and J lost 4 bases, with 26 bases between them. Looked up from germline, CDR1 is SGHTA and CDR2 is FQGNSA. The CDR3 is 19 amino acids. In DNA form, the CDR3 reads TGTGCCAGCAGCCATCGAACGCTATCCTGGCAGGGAGGCACCGGGGAGCTGTTTTTT. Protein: CASSHRTLSWQGGTGELFF.

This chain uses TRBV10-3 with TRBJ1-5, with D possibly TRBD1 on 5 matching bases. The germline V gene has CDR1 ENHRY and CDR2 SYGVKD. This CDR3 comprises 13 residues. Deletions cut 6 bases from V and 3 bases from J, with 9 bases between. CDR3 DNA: TGTGCCATCAGCGACAGTTCCAATCAGCCCCAGCATTTT. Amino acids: CAISDSSNQPQHF.